One sample yielded the 24 T cell receptor beta chains listed below, sequenced in a study of blood T cell repertoires in COVID-19. Profiling relied on immunoSEQ multiplex PCR, and the TCRdb table lists in-frame clones only, not all of them. Among approximately 20,000 clones, about 78% were seen once, and the ten largest hold about 13%. Sequencing was done on a sample of peripheral blood. The receptor set was obtained from a man aged 60 to 75 with active COVID-19.

The DNA of the CDR3 is TGTGCCAGCAGATCCTTAGCGGGAGGGCCTACAGATACGCAGTATTTT. Its protein is CASRSLAGGPTDTQYF. V usage is TRBV2 and J usage is TRBJ2-3, with TRBD2 identical over 11 bases. V trimming: 6 bases; J trimming: 3 bases; junction bases outside the gene matches: 8. Germline V lookup: CDR1 SNHLY, CDR2 FYNNEI. The CDR3 is 16 residues long.

The chain has TRBV3-1 (or the pseudogene TRBV3-2) and TRBJ1-1; 8 nucleotides line up with TRBD1. The CDR3 covers 15 residues. The germline V gene has CDR1 LGHDT and CDR2 YNNKEL (reference sequence). V dropped 0 bases and J dropped 3; count of bases not matched to a gene: 3. CDR3 protein: CASSQEDREDTEAFF. The CDR3 DNA reads TGTGCCAGCAGCCAAGAGGACAGGGAAGACACTGAAGCTTTCTTT.

This clone was recorded a few times. The J gene is TRBJ2-3, the V gene TRBV14, with TRBD2 matching 10 bases. This CDR3 is built from 16 residues. V lost 4 bases and J lost 0; bases outside the gene matches: 4. Germline values: CDR1 SGHDN, CDR2 FVKESK. The chain's CDR3 is CASSPLLAGSTDTQYF. CDR3 DNA: TGTGCCAGCAGCCCCCTACTAGCGGGGAGCACAGATACGCAGTATTTT.

The chain joins TRBV5-1 to TRBJ2-1, with 9 bases identical to TRBD2. Looked up from germline, CDR1 is SGHRS and CDR2 is YFSETQ. The trim removed 2 bases at V and 0 bases at J, leaving 3 bases unmatched. The CDR3 length is 16 residues. This chain's CDR3 is CASSFGGRGSYNEQFF. CDR3 nucleotides: TGCGCCAGCAGCTTTGGCGGGAGGGGCTCCTACAATGAGCAGTTCTTC.

The V and J genes are TRBV7-8 and TRBJ1-4, with D maybe TRBD1 (5 bases). Trimming removed 1 base at V and 6 bases at J, with 24 bases between. Germline loops: CDR1 SGHVS, CDR2 FQNEAQ. The CDR3 runs 19 residues. The chain's CDR3 is CASSLGGGFTGTIHEKLFF. CDR3 DNA sequence: TGTGCCAGCAGCTTAGGGGGGGGATTCACCGGGACCATCCATGAAAAACTGTTTTTT.

The chain links TRBV2 to TRBJ2-2; 14 nucleotides agree with TRBD2. CDR1 is SNHLY, CDR2 FYNNEI, per germline. The CDR3 consists of 16 residues. J gave up 8 bases and V 7 bases, and 9 bases lay outside the gene matches. CDR3 protein: CASTLRTSGRSGELFF. DNA of the CDR3: TGTGCCAGCACCCTTCGGACTAGCGGGAGGTCTGGGGAGCTGTTTTTT.

The chain has TRBV7-3 and TRBJ2-7; weak D call: TRBD2 (5 bases). Germline V gene sequence: CDR1 SGHTA, CDR2 FQGTGA. The ends were cut back, 5 bases at V and 0 bases at J, with 14 bases in the middle. This CDR3 region has 15 residues. The CDR3 coding sequence is TGTGCCAGCAGCCCTCAAAGCGGAAGCTCCTACGAGCAGTACTTC. The encoded protein is CASSPQSGSSYEQYF. Variable domain in full (rest from reference TRBV7-3 and TRBJ2-7): GAGVSQTPSNKVTEKGKYVELRCDPISGHTALYWYRQSLGQGPEFLIYFQGTGAADDSGLPNDRFFAVRPEGSVSTLKIQRTERGDSAVYLCASSPQSGSSYEQYFGPGTRLTVT.

The chain carries TRBV3-1 (or the pseudogene TRBV3-2) and TRBJ1-2; D is perhaps TRBD1 (5 bases). The V end was cut by 6 bases, the J end by 6 bases, with 17 bases between. The CDR3 runs 14 residues. Germline V gene lookup returns CDR1 LGHDT and CDR2 YNNKEL (reference sequence). CDR3 sequence: CASSLMEGWDGYTF. The CDR3 coding sequence is TGTGCCAGCAGTCTGATGGAGGGGTGGGATGGCTACACCTTC.

On this clone itself: The junction does not match germline at one end; this may be a read error. This chain links TRBV7-9 with TRBJ2-7; perhaps TRBD2 as D (5 bases). The CDR3 loop spans 11 amino acids. Per the germline V gene, CDR1 is SEHNR and CDR2 is FQNEAQ (reference sequence). The CDR3 loop is CASSLALSIEF. CDR3 DNA sequence: TGTGCCAGCAGCCTAGCATTGTCCATTGAGTTC.

V gene TRBV7-9 combines with J gene TRBJ1-4; D gene uncertain. The V gene lost 5 bases and the J gene lost 0 bases, with 10 bases spanning the gap. The CDR3 is 15 residues long. Germline values: CDR1 SEHNR, CDR2 FQNEAQ (reference sequence). The CDR3 spells CASSHYITTNEKLFF. For the CDR3, the DNA is TGTGCCAGCAGCCATTACATTACAACTAATGAAAAACTGTTTTTT.

Only one count was recorded for this clone. The genes are TRBV12-3 or TRBV12-4 and TRBJ1-2; D is perhaps TRBD1 (6 bases). V was cut by 6 bases and J by 5 bases, with 13 bases left in between. The CDR3 is made up of 13 amino acids. The CDR3 is CASRITGPYGYTF. The DNA for the CDR3 is TGTGCCAGCAGAATTACAGGGCCTTATGGCTACACCTTC.

The chain joins TRBV9 to TRBJ2-1, with 8 bases matching TRBD2. The CDR3 loop spans 15 amino acids. V gave up 4 bases and J gave up 4 bases; unmatched junction bases: 7. From germline, CDR1 is SGDLS and CDR2 YYNGEE. CDR3 bases: TGTGCCAGCAGCCGACTAGCGAGTTCTTACAATGAGCAGTTCTTC. Translation: CASSRLASSYNEQFF. Filled out from reference TRBV9 and TRBJ2-1, the complete variable domain reads DSGVTQTPKHLITATGQRVTLRCSPRSGDLSVYWYQQSLDQGLQFLIQYYNGEERAKGNILERFSAQQFPDLHSELNLSSLELGDSALYFCASSRLASSYNEQFFGPGTRLTVL.

V usage is TRBV7-8 and J usage is TRBJ2-7; 9 bases match TRBD2. The CDR3 length is 14 residues. The germline V gene encodes CDR1 SGHVS and CDR2 FQNEAQ. The V and J ends lost 2 bases and 3 bases, in that order; junction bases with no gene match: 2. CDR3 nucleotides: TGTGCCAGCAGCTTAAGTAGCGGGAGCTACGAGCAGTACTTC. Protein product: CASSLSSGSYEQYF.

The gene calls are TRBV7-9 and TRBJ2-7; the match to TRBD2 covers 7 bases. J was trimmed by 4 bases and V by 5 bases; bases with no gene match: 11. This CDR3 region has 15 residues. Germline CDR1 and CDR2: SEHNR and FQNEAQ (reference sequence). The CDR3 region has the DNA TGTGCCAGCAGCGGAAGAGCGGGAATTCTATACGAGCAGTACTTC. It encodes CASSGRAGILYEQYF.

This clone was seen more than once but under ten times. This chain links TRBV5-1 with TRBJ2-3, with 9 positions matching TRBD1. The CDR3 runs to 19 residues. J gave up 0 bases and V 4 bases, and 15 bases lay outside the gene matches. In germline, CDR1 is SGHRS, CDR2 YFSETQ. CDR3 nucleotide sequence: TGCGCCAGCAGCCCAAAAGCCGGGACAGGGACCTTTAGCACAGATACGCAGTATTTT. Translation gives CASSPKAGTGTFSTDTQYF.

The chain carries TRBV30 and TRBJ1-2, with TRBD1 matching 8 bases. The junction had 11 bases not matched to a gene; V was cut back by 5 bases and J by 0 bases. Germline CDR1 GTSNPN, CDR2 SVGIG (reference sequence). The CDR3 has 16 amino acids. This chain's CDR3 is CAWGRTGTFSNYGYTF. The CDR3 nucleotides read TGTGCCTGGGGAAGGACAGGGACATTTTCTAACTATGGCTACACCTTC.

The chain carries TRBV15 and TRBJ1-5; 8 bases fit TRBD1. CDR1 LNHNV and CDR2 YYDKDF come from the germline V gene (reference sequence). The ends lost 5 bases at V and 0 bases at J; junction bases unmatched: 3. The CDR3 sequence is 15 residues long. The CDR3 here is CATSLQGDSNQPQHF. Written as DNA, the CDR3 is TGTGCCACCAGCCTACAGGGGGATAGCAATCAGCCCCAGCATTTT.

The chain joins TRBV11-2 to TRBJ2-1; TRBD1 aligns across 11 bases. Trimming took 1 base from V and 4 from J; bases not matched to a gene: 12. Germline CDR1 reads SGHAT; CDR2 reads FQNNGV. The CDR3 length is 19 residues. CDR3 loop: CASSLVFRTGGGGYNEQFF. CDR3 coding DNA: TGTGCCAGCAGCTTAGTCTTCCGGACAGGGGGCGGGGGTTACAATGAGCAGTTCTTC.

Comments on this clone: Other nucleotide sequences from this sample produce the same CDR3. The genes are TRBV19 and TRBJ2-3, with 10 bases that match TRBD1. CDR1 LNHDA and CDR2 SQIVND come from the germline V gene (reference sequence). V trimming: 3 bases; J trimming: 1 base; junction bases outside the gene matches: 1. The CDR3 is made up of 15 amino acids. The CDR3 region is CASSIGTGGTDTQYF. The CDR3 DNA reads as TGTGCCAGTAGTATCGGGACAGGGGGCACAGATACGCAGTATTTT.

This clone was seen at least ten times. The chain links TRBV3-1 (or the pseudogene TRBV3-2) to TRBJ1-2; D ambiguous. This CDR3 region has 13 residues. Trimming removed 1 base at V and 8 bases at J, with 11 bases between. Germline assignment: CDR1 LGHDT and CDR2 YNNKEL (reference sequence). The CDR3 DNA sequence: TGTGCCAGCAGCCAAGCTTGGGGAGAGGGCTACACCTTC. Translation: CASSQAWGEGYTF.

The chain has TRBV30 and TRBJ2-1; a possible D gene is TRBD2 (6 bases). This CDR3 region has 13 residues. Germline V lookup: CDR1 GTSNPN, CDR2 SVGIG (reference sequence). The V end was cut by 5 bases, the J end by 4 bases, with 12 bases between. CDR3 sequence: CAWGEASYNEQFF. In nucleotides, the CDR3 is TGTGCCTGGGGGGAGGCGAGTTACAATGAGCAGTTCTTC.

The chain links TRBV30 to TRBJ1-3; 8 nucleotides match TRBD1. From germline, CDR1 is GTSNPN and CDR2 SVGIG (reference sequence). With V trimmed by 2 bases and J by 0 bases, 9 bases remained unmatched. The CDR3 consists of 17 residues. The CDR3 DNA reads as TGTGCCTGGAGTTCATGGACAGGGTATAACTCTGGAAACACCATATATTTT. Translated, it gives CAWSSWTGYNSGNTIYF.

The rearrangement uses TRBV11-2 and TRBJ2-1; TRBD2 matches 10 bases. The CDR3 is 14 residues long. Trimming cost V 5 bases and J 9 bases; bases outside gene matches: 7. CDR1 and CDR2 from the germline V gene are SGHAT and FQNNGV. This CDR3 is CASSMTSGYSEQFF. CDR3 in DNA: TGTGCCAGCAGCATGACTAGCGGGTACTCTGAGCAGTTCTTC.

The chain has TRBV6-4 and TRBJ2-3; a weak D match, TRBD1 (6 bases). V was trimmed by 0 bases and J by 4 bases, leaving 14 bases between them. The CDR3 covers 16 residues. CDR1 and CDR2 (germline): MRHNA, SNTAGT. For the CDR3, the DNA is TGTGCCAGCAGTGACTCCGGGACATCCCGCGCAGATACGCAGTATTTT. It encodes CASSDSGTSRADTQYF.